This T cell receptor (beta chain) derives from a study of shared clonotypes between healthy human individuals. For this clone: Its antigen is currently unknown.

Only Caucasian adults living in Nashville, Tennessee made up the donor group. Points from the study as a whole: The study sampled only blood, and tissue repertoires likely differ.

The study ran the assay at deep level. Evenly divided among several immunoSEQ plates was the genomic DNA of each subset. TCRdb keeps only in-frame clones here, not all; method: immunoSEQ multiplex PCR. The data hold some 530,000 clones, with approximately 81% observed a single time. What was sequenced was PBMCs. The sequence was obtained from a woman aged 40 to 50 in good health. Some clones in this sample may be carry-over from other donors' samples.

CDR3 loop: CASSYSTGFDEQYF. The CDR3 coding sequence is TGTGCCAGCAGTTACAGCACAGGGTTTGACGAGCAGTACTTC. This chain uses TRBV6-5 with TRBJ2-7, with D perhaps TRBD1 (6 bases). The V end lost 2 bases, the J end lost 5 bases, and 13 bases lay between the germline ends. The germline V gene encodes CDR1 MNHEY and CDR2 SVGAGI. The CDR3 consists of 14 residues.